Detailed here is one T cell receptor beta chain. The antigen is unknown. This record comes from a study of T cells in Graves' hyperthyroidism and ophthalmopathy. General observations from the study: The model made its ophthalmopathy prediction, and onset followed a median about 5.9 months later. A 13 V-J model separated ophthalmopathy from stable hyperthyroidism.

In making diagnoses, clinical symptoms, serum thyroxine and TRAb, thyroid ultrasound and orbital computed tomography were all used. Trimming shortened V by 7 bases and J by 1 base, and 14 bases separated the two germline ends. The germline CDR1 and CDR2 sequences are SGHRS and YFSETQ. The CDR3 spans 15 residues. The source material, RNA transcripts, was used to amplify TCR beta CDR3 regions. Carried out on the TCR CDR3, a first-round RT-PCR used the HTBI primer set. MiXCR was run by TCRdb on the multiplex PCR reads, yielding one entry per CDR3 protein. The sample gives 600,000 to 700,000 distinct CDR3 sequences, 40% to 55% of which show up once; roughly 6.5% is in the top ten.

This sequence originates from an adult man with Graves' disease, either hyperthyroidism or ophthalmopathy (not recorded which). This rearrangement joins TRBV5-1 to TRBJ2-2, with D unclear. Sample: peripheral blood or thyroid tissue (not recorded which). CDR3 coding DNA: TGCGCCAGCCGATTCCTTACCGGGAACACCGGGGAGCTGTTTTTT. Protein product: CASRFLTGNTGELFF.